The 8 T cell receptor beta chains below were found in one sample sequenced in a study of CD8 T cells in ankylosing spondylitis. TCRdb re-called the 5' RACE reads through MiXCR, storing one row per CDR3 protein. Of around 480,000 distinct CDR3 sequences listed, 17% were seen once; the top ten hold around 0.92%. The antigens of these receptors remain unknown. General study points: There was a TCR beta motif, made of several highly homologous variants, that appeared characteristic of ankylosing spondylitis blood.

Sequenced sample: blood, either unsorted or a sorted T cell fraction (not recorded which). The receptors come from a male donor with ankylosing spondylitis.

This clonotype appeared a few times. The CDR3 is CSARQGGDQPQHF. The CDR3 DNA sequence: TGCAGCGCCCGACAGGGGGGCGATCAGCCCCAGCATTTT. V usage is TRBV29-1 and J usage is TRBJ1-5, with TRBD1 identical over 9 bases. V was clipped by 7 bases and J by 5 bases; unmatched bases: 6. The CDR3 has 13 amino acids. Germline-derived CDR1 and CDR2 are SQVTM and ANQGSEA.

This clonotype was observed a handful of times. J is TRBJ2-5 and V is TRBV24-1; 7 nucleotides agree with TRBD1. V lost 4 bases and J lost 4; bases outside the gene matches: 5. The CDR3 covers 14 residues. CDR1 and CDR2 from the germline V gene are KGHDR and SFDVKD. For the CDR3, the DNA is TGTGCCACCAGTGAGGACAGGAATGGAGAGACCCAGTACTTC. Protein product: CATSEDRNGETQYF.

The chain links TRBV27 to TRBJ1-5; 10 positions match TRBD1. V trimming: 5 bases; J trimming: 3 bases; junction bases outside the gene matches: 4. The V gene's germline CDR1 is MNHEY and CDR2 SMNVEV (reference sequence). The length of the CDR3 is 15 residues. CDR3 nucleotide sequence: TGTGCCAGCAGTCGGGACAGGGGCGTCAATCAGCCCCAGCATTTT. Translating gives CASSRDRGVNQPQHF.

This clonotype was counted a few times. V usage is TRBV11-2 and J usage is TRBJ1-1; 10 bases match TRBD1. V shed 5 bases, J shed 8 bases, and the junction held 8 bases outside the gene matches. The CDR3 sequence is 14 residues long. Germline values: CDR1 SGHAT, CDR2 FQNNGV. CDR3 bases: TGTGCCAGCAGCCTCAACCGGGACAGGGGCGAAGCTTTCTTT. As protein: CASSLNRDRGEAFF. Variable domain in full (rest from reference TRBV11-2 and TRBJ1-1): EAGVAQSPRYKIIEKRQSVAFWCNPISGHATLYWYQQILGQGPKLLIQFQNNGVVDDSQLPKDRFSAERLKGVDSTLKIQPAKLEDSAVYLCASSLNRDRGEAFFGQGTRLTVV.

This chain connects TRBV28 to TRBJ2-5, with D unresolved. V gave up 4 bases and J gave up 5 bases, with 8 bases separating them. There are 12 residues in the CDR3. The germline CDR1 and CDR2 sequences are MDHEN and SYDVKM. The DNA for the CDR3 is TGTGCCAGCAGTTATTTGGGTGAGACCCAGTACTTC. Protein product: CASSYLGETQYF.

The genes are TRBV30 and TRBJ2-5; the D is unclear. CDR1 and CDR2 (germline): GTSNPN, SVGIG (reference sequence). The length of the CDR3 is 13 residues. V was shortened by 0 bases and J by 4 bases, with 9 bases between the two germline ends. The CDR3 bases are TGTGCCTGGAGTGTGAACAGTCTAGAGACCCAGTACTTC. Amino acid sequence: CAWSVNSLETQYF.

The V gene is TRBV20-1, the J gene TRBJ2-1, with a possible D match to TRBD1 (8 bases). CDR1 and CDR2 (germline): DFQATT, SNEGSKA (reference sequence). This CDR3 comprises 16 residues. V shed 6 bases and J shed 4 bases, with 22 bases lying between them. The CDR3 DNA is TGCAGTGCCCCTTGGACAGGGCGGGAGCAATACAATGAGCAGTTCTTC. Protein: CSAPWTGREQYNEQFF.

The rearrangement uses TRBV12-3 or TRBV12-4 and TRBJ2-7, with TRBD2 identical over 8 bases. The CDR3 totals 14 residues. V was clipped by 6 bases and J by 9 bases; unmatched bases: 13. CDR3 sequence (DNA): TGTGCCAGCAGCTTTGGGACTAGAGGCCGGGTGCAGTACTTC. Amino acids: CASSFGTRGRVQYF.